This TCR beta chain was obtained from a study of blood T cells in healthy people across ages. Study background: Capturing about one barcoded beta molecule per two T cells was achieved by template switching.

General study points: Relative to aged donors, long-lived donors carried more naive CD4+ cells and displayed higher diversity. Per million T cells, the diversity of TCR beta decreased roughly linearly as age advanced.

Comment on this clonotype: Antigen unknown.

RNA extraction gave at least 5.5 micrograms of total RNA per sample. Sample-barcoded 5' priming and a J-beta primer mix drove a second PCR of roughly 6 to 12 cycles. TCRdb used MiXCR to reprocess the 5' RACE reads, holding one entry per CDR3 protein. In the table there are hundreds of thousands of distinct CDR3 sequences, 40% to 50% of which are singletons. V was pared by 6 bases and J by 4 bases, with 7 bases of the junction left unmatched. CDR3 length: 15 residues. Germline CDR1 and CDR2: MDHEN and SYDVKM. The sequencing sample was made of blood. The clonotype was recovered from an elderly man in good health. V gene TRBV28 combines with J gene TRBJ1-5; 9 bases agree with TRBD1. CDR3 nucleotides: TGTGCCAGCAGATTCCCGGGACAGGGAAATCAGCCCCAGCATTTT. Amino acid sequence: CASRFPGQGNQPQHF. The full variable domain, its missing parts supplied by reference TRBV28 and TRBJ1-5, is DVKVTQSSRYLVKRTGEKVFLECVQDMDHENMFWYRQDPGLGLRLIYFSYDVKMKEKGDIPEGYSVSREKKERFSLILESASTNQTSMYLCASRFPGQGNQPQHFGDGTRLSIL.